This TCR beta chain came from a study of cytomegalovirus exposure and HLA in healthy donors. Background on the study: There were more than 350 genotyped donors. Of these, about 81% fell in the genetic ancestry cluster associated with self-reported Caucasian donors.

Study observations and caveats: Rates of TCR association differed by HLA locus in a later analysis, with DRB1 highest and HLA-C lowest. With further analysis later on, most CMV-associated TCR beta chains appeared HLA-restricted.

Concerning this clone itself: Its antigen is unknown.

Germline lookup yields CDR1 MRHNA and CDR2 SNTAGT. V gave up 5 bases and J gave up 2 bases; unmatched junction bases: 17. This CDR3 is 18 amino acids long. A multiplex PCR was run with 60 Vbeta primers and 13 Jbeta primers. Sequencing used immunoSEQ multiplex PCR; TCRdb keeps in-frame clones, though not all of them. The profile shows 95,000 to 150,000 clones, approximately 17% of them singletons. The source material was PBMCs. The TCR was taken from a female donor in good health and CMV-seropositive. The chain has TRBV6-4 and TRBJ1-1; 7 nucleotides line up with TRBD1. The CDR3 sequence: CASSKTFGSGGSNTEAFF. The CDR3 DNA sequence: TGTGCCAGCAGTAAGACCTTTGGGTCAGGGGGGTCCAACACTGAAGCTTTCTTT.